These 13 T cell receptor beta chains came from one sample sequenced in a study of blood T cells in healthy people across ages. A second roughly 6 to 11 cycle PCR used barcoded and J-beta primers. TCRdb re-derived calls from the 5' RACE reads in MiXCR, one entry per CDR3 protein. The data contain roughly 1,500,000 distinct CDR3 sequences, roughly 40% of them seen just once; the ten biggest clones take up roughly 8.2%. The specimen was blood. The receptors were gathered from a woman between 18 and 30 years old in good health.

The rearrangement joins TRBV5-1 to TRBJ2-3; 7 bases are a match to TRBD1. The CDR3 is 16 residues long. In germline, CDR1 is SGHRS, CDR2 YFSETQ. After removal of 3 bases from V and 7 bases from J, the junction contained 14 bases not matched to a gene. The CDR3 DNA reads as TGCGCCAGCAGCTCACAGGGGCCGGTTGTTGTGAATACGCAGTATTTT. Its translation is CASSSQGPVVVNTQYF.

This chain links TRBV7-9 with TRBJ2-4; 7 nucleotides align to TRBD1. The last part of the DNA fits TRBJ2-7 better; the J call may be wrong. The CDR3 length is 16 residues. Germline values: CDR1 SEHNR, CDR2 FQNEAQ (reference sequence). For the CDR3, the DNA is TGTGCCAGCAGCTTTCATCGGGACAGTTTTTTCTACGAGCAGTACTTC. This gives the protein CASSFHRDSFFYEQYF.

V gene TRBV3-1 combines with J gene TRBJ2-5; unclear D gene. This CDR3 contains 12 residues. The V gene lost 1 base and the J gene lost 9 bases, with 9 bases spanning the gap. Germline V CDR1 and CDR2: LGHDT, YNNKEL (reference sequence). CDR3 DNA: TGTGCCAGCAGCCAAGTCTCGGCGGCCCAGTACTTC. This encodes CASSQVSAAQYF.

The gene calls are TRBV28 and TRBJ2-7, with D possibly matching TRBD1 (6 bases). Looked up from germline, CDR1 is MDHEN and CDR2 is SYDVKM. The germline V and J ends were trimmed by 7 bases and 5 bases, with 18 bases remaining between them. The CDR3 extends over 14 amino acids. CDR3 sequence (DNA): TGTGCCAGCATCAACCAGGGGCCTTCCAACGAGCAGTACTTC. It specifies CASINQGPSNEQYF.

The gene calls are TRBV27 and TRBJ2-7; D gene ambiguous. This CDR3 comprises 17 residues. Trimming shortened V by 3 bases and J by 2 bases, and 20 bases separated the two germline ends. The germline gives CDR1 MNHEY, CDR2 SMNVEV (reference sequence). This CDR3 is CASSLAASGSVTYEQYF. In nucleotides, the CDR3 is TGTGCCAGCAGTTTGGCCGCATCCGGGTCAGTCACCTACGAGCAGTACTTC.

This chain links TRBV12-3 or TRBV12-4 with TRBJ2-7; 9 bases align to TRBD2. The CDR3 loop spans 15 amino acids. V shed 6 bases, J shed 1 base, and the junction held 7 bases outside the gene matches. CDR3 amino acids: CASRPEREASYEQYF. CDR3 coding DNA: TGTGCCAGCAGACCTGAGCGGGAGGCATCCTACGAGCAGTACTTC.

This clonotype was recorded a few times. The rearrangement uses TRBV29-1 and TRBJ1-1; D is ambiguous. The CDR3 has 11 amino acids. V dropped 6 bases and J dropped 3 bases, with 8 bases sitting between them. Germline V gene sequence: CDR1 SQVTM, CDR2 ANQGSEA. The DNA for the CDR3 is TGCAGCGTGGGGTTGGACACTGAAGCTTTCTTT. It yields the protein CSVGLDTEAFF.

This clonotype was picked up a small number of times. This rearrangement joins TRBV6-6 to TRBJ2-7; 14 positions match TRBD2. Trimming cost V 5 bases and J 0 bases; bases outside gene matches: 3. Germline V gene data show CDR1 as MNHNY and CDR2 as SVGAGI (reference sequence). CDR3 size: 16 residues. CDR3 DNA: TGTGCCAGCAGTACCGGGACTAGCGGGAGCTCCTACGAGCAGTACTTC. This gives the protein CASSTGTSGSSYEQYF.

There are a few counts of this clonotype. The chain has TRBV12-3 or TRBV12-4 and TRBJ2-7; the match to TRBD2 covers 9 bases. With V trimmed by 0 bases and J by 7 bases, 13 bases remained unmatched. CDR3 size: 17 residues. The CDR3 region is CASSLALPSGTRNEQYF. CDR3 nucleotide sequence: TGTGCCAGCAGTTTAGCGCTTCCTAGCGGGACCCGGAATGAGCAGTACTTC.

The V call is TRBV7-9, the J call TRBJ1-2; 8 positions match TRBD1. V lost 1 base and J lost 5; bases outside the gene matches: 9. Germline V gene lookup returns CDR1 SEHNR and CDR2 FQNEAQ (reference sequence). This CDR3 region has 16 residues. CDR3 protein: CASSLEDREEGYGYTF. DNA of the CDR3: TGTGCCAGCAGCTTAGAGGACAGGGAAGAAGGTTATGGCTACACCTTC.

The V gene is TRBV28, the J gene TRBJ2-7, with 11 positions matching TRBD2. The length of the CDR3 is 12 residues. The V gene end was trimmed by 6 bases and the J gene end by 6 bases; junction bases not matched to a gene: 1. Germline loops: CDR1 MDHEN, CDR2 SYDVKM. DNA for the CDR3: TGTGCCAGCAGGACTAGCGGGGTCGAGCAGTACTTC. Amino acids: CASRTSGVEQYF. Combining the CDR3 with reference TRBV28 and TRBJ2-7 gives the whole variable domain DVKVTQSSRYLVKRTGEKVFLECVQDMDHENMFWYRQDPGLGLRLIYFSYDVKMKEKGDIPEGYSVSREKKERFSLILESASTNQTSMYLCASRTSGVEQYFGPGTRLTVT.

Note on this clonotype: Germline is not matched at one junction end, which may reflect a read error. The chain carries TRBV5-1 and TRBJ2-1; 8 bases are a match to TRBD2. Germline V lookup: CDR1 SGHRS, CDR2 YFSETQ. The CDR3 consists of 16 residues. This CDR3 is CGSSAIAGNSYNEQFF. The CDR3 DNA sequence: TGCGGCAGCAGCGCGATAGCGGGAAACTCCTACAATGAGCAGTTCTTC.

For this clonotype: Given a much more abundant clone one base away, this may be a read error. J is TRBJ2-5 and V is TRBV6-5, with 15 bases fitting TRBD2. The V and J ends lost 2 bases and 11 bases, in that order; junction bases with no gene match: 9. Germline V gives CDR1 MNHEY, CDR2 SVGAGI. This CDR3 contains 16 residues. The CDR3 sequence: CASSYGTSGGQNEQYF. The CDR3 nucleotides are TGTGCCAGCAGTTACGGGACTAGCGGGGGGCAAAATGAGCAGTACTTC.